The clone carrying this T cell receptor (beta chain) turned up a few times. What it binds is unknown. V was shortened by 3 bases and J by 2 bases, with 10 bases between the two germline ends. The CDR3 is 14 amino acids. Germline loops: CDR1 KGHDR, CDR2 SFDVKD. TCRdb itself ran the RT-PCR reads through MiXCR, one entry per CDR3 protein. The sample comprises roughly 190,000 distinct CDR3 sequences, approximately 12% of which are singletons, and about 29% rests with the top ten. This entry belongs to a study of response to subunit inactivated influenza vaccine. Whole-study results and caveats: The study's authors posited that every seasonal influenza vaccination enlists few new T cells.

The same specimen was also included in a second study, on T cells expressing NK-cell markers. As reported in that work: UMI-tagged 5'RACE template switching yielded the TCR beta cDNA. Investigators obtained TCR beta repertoires from sorted CD3+CD56+NKG2C+, CD3+CD56+NKG2C- and CD3+CD56-NKG2C+ T cells. Among CD8+ T cells from several donors, dominant NKG2C+ clonotypes accounted for roughly 1.0-7.0%. These same clonotypes (in several donors) also led the CD3+CD56-NKG2C+ fraction.

The TCR was taken from a man in his forties or fifties who received an inactivated influenza vaccine. The material was CD8+ T cells sorted from PBMCs, obtained 12 days after vaccination. The gene calls are TRBV24-1 and TRBJ2-7; D uncertain. CDR3: CATSDRNRAYEQYF. CDR3 bases: TGTGCCACCAGTGATCGAAACAGAGCCTACGAGCAGTACTTC.